One sample yielded the 23 T cell receptor beta chains listed below, sequenced in a study of somatic mutations in cytotoxic T cells in rheumatoid arthritis. The assay was immunoSEQ multiplex PCR, and TCRdb's table has in-frame clones only and misses some. The data contain about 7,000 clones, about 81% of them singletons. Sequenced material: CD8+ T cells sorted from blood. These TCRs come from an adult with rheumatoid arthritis.

J is TRBJ2-5 and V is TRBV25-1, with D unclear. CDR1 MGHDK and CDR2 SYGVNS come from the germline V gene. Trimming left V 2 bases short and J 1 base short, with 5 bases between. The CDR3 has 13 residues. The CDR3 loop reads CASSETAQETQYF. CDR3 nucleotides: TGTGCCAGCAGTGAAACAGCCCAAGAGACCCAGTACTTC.

In this sample, this clone turned up once. V gene TRBV5-1 combines with J gene TRBJ1-3; maybe TRBD1 (5 bases). The CDR3 is 17 residues long. Germline V gene sequence: CDR1 SGHRS, CDR2 YFSETQ. V dropped 4 bases and J dropped 0 bases, with 17 bases sitting between them. The CDR3 here is CASSLWDQGSSGNTIYF. Written as DNA, the CDR3 is TGCGCCAGCAGCCTTTGGGACCAGGGCTCCTCTGGAAACACCATATATTTT.

V and J are TRBV5-1 and TRBJ2-3, with 8 bases aligning to TRBD1. Germline-derived CDR1 and CDR2 are SGHRS and YFSETQ. The CDR3 contains 18 residues. V shed 3 bases and J 0 bases; nucleotides not matched to a gene: 12. The CDR3 protein is CASSSYYTGGSSTDTQYF. CDR3 DNA: TGCGCCAGCAGCTCCTACTACACAGGGGGATCGAGCACAGATACGCAGTATTTT.

This clone was detected once. V and J are TRBV19 and TRBJ1-6; TRBD1 is a possible D gene (5 bases). Trimming stripped 5 bases from V and 6 bases from J, with 11 bases between. CDR1 is LNHDA and CDR2 is SQIVND in the germline V gene (reference sequence). CDR3 length: 14 residues. This chain's CDR3 is CASSETVFNSPLHF. The CDR3 nucleotides read TGTGCCAGTAGTGAGACAGTGTTTAATTCACCCCTCCACTTT.

The gene calls are TRBV2 and TRBJ2-3, with 8 bases identical to TRBD2. CDR1 is SNHLY and CDR2 is FYNNEI in the germline V gene. V lost 3 bases and J lost 11; bases outside the gene matches: 7. This CDR3 contains 13 residues. The DNA for the CDR3 is TGTGCCAGCAGTGATGGGGCGGGGGGCAAGCAGTATTTT. Translated: CASSDGAGGKQYF.

The J gene is TRBJ2-7, the V gene TRBV6-6; a weak D match, TRBD2 (5 bases). The CDR3 extends over 13 amino acids. From germline, CDR1 is MNHNY and CDR2 SVGAGI (reference sequence). Trimming took off 11 bases at V and 0 bases at J, with 14 bases between the two ends. CDR3 protein: CASSHGLSYEQYF. CDR3 nucleotide sequence: TGTGCCTCGAGCCACGGACTCTCCTACGAGCAGTACTTC.

The chain is built from TRBV10-3 and TRBJ2-3, with 7 bases lining up with TRBD1. V lost 6 bases and J lost 0; bases outside the gene matches: 3. This CDR3 has 14 residues. Germline V gene sequence: CDR1 ENHRY, CDR2 SYGVKD. Written as DNA, the CDR3 is TGTGCCATCAGCCGACAGGGAAGCACAGATACGCAGTATTTT. It codes for CAISRQGSTDTQYF.

The chain carries TRBV29-1 and TRBJ1-2; the D gene is possibly TRBD1 (6 bases). The CDR3 covers 16 residues. Germline loops: CDR1 SQVTM, CDR2 ANQGSEA. Deletions cut 4 bases from V and 2 bases from J, with 20 bases between. CDR3 nucleotides: TGCAGCGTTGTAGGCGGTATTAGTACAGGGAACTATGGCTACACCTTC. Its protein product is CSVVGGISTGNYGYTF.

The V gene is TRBV5-1, the J gene TRBJ2-3; TRBD1 is a possible D gene (5 bases). The germline V and J ends were trimmed by 0 bases and 2 bases, with 10 bases remaining between them. This CDR3 has 15 residues. Looked up from germline, CDR1 is SGHRS and CDR2 is YFSETQ. CDR3 region: CASSLAQGNTDTQYF. In DNA form, the CDR3 reads TGCGCCAGCAGCTTGGCCCAGGGAAACACAGATACGCAGTATTTT.

V and J are TRBV23-1 and TRBJ1-5; 9 bases map to TRBD1. TRBV23-1 is marked as an open reading frame, function uncertain. This CDR3 spans 15 amino acids. The ends lost 6 bases at V and 11 bases at J; junction bases unmatched: 14. The CDR3 nucleotides are TGCGCCAGCAGCCTTGGGACAGGGTGCCCTCGGTCCCAGCATTTT. Translated, it gives CASSLGTGCPRSQHF.

This clone was counted once. The chain couples TRBV5-1 to TRBJ2-5; possibly TRBD1 for D (6 bases). CDR3 length equals 14 residues. Germline-derived CDR1 and CDR2 are SGHRS and YFSETQ. V was trimmed by 4 bases and J by 2 bases, leaving 12 bases between them. This chain's CDR3 is CASSKGQFQETQYF. The CDR3 DNA reads as TGCGCCAGCAGCAAAGGACAGTTTCAAGAGACCCAGTACTTC.

CDR3 protein: CASSSGLAGTNEQFF. CDR3 DNA sequence: TGTGCCAGCAGCTCCGGACTAGCGGGGACCAATGAGCAGTTCTTC. V gene TRBV7-6 combines with J gene TRBJ2-1, with 12 bases that match TRBD2. Germline loops: CDR1 SGHVS, CDR2 FNYEAQ. With V trimmed by 4 bases and J by 6 bases, 4 bases remained unmatched. The CDR3 loop spans 15 amino acids.

The chain uses TRBV29-1 and TRBJ2-3, with D uncertain. The CDR3 has 13 residues. The V and J ends lost 7 bases and 0 bases respectively, with 11 bases between them. Germline CDR1 and CDR2: SQVTM and ANQGSEA. The CDR3 nucleotides read TGCAGCGGCCTGGGTCCTAGCACAGATACGCAGTATTTT. Amino acids: CSGLGPSTDTQYF.

This clone was seen a handful of times. The chain has TRBV27 and TRBJ2-1, with 14 nucleotides matching TRBD2. The germline V gene has CDR1 MNHEY and CDR2 SMNVEV (reference sequence). The CDR3 runs to 16 residues. Trimming at V came to 7 bases and at J to 5 bases, leaving 7 bases not matched to a gene. CDR3 sequence reads: CASMTSGGAGNNEQFF. In DNA, the CDR3 is TGTGCCAGCATGACTAGCGGGGGGGCCGGAAACAATGAGCAGTTCTTC.

The chain joins TRBV29-1 to TRBJ2-3, with D uncertain. The V gene's germline CDR1 is SQVTM and CDR2 ANQGSEA. Trimming removed 6 bases from V and 11 bases from J, with 18 bases in between. There are 12 residues in the CDR3. CDR3 loop: CSVARRAGRQYF. The CDR3 nucleotides read TGCAGCGTGGCCCGTAGGGCCGGACGGCAGTATTTT.

This sequence joins TRBV5-1 and TRBJ1-6; 9 positions match TRBD1. The CDR3 length is 15 residues. V shed 4 bases and J 10 bases; nucleotides not matched to a gene: 9. Germline V gives CDR1 SGHRS, CDR2 YFSETQ. Here the CDR3 reads CASSTGQGVGSPLHF. The CDR3 DNA is TGCGCCAGCAGCACGGGACAGGGCGTCGGATCACCCCTCCACTTT.

The V call is TRBV10-2, the J call TRBJ1-1; D unresolved. The CDR3 is made up of 13 amino acids. Trimming left V 2 bases short and J 1 base short, with 5 bases between. The germline CDR1 and CDR2 sequences are WSHSY and SAAADI. The CDR3 loop reads CASSEGGNTEAFF. The DNA for the CDR3 is TGCGCCAGCAGTGAGGGTGGGAACACTGAAGCTTTCTTT.

By sample share, this clone is large. The chain combines TRBV2 with TRBJ1-2, with unresolved D. V lost 5 bases and J lost 4, with 17 bases in between. CDR1 and CDR2 from the germline V gene are SNHLY and FYNNEI. The CDR3 contains 15 residues. CDR3 protein: CASSHWGQGSYGYTF. In DNA form, the CDR3 reads TGTGCCAGCAGTCACTGGGGTCAAGGGAGCTATGGCTACACCTTC.

The chain uses TRBV10-1 and TRBJ2-7, with 10 bases that match TRBD1. J lost 0 bases, V lost 7 bases, and 18 bases had no gene match. In germline, CDR1 is WNHNN, CDR2 SYGVQD (reference sequence). The CDR3 has 19 amino acids. CDR3 residues: CASKFPGQGPHRISYEQYF. The DNA of the CDR3 is TGCGCCAGCAAATTTCCGGGACAGGGGCCTCACCGTATCTCCTACGAGCAGTACTTC.

The CDR3, as DNA: TGTGCCAGCAGTGTTGAGAATGAGCAGTTCTTC. Translation gives CASSVENEQFF. The chain links TRBV6-1 to TRBJ2-1; D unclear. CDR3 size: 11 residues. Germline lookup yields CDR1 MNHNS and CDR2 SASEGT. V lost 4 bases to trimming and J lost 7 bases, with 5 bases between them.

V is TRBV9 and J is TRBJ2-4; D may be TRBD2 (5 bases). Germline V lookup: CDR1 SGDLS, CDR2 YYNGEE. There are 18 residues in the CDR3. The V end was cut by 3 bases, the J end by 0 bases, with 19 bases between. In DNA form, the CDR3 reads TGTGCCAGCAGCGCCCGGACTGGTCGGGATATAGCCAAAAACATTCAGTACTTC. Amino acid sequence: CASSARTGRDIAKNIQYF.

The chain has TRBV4-3 and TRBJ1-1; D remains ambiguous. Germline V lookup: CDR1 LGHNA, CDR2 YSLEER. V was trimmed by 0 bases and J by 8 bases, leaving 10 bases between them. This CDR3 comprises 13 residues. This chain's CDR3 is CASSQEQGTEAFF. CDR3 sequence (DNA): TGCGCCAGCAGCCAAGAGCAAGGAACAGAAGCTTTCTTT.

The J gene is TRBJ2-3, the V gene TRBV4-1, with D perhaps given as TRBD1 or TRBD2 (5 bases each). The CDR3 runs 15 residues. V was shortened by 7 bases and J by 3 bases, with 17 bases between the two germline ends. Germline values: CDR1 MGHRA, CDR2 YSYEKL. In nucleotides, the CDR3 is TGCGCCAGCACCCCAGGCGAGGGGCGGACAGATACGCAGTATTTT. It is translated as CASTPGEGRTDTQYF.